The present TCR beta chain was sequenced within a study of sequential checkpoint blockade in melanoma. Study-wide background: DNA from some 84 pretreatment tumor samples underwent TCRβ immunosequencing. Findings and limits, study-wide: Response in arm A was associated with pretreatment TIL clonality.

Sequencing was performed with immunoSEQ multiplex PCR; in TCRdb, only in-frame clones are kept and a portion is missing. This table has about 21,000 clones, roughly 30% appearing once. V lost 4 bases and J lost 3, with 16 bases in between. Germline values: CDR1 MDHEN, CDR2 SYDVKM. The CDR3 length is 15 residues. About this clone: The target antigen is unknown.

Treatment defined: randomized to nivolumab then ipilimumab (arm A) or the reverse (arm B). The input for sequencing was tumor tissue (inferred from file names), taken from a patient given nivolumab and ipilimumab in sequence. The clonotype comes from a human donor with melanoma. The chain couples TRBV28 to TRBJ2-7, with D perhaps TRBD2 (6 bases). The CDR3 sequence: CASSSFEVRGYEQYF. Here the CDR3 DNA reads TGTGCCAGCAGTTCCTTTGAGGTGCGGGGCTACGAGCAGTACTTC.